Listed below are T cell receptor beta chains from one sample, sequenced in a study of blood T cell repertoires in COVID-19. Clones were read by immunoSEQ multiplex PCR, and TCRdb kept only the in-frame ones, dropping some. The sample holds just under 350,000 clones; about 88% are singletons and the top ten take more than 5.5%. The material sequenced was peripheral blood. The source is a woman in her 70s with COVID-19, enrolled during active disease. Each CDR3 is given with its conserved first and last residue. A D gene is named only where the DNA matches it firmly. Part of the rows lack a size; the others show once, few, many or a class for expanded clones.

v_gene	j_gene	abundance	d_gene	CDR3nt	CDR3aa
TRBV6-2/TRBV6-3	TRBJ2-2	-	TRBD1	TGTGCCAGCAGTTACCAAACACAGGGGGCGAGTTGGAAGACCGGGGAGCTGTTTTTT	CASSYQTQGASWKTGELFF
TRBV7-9	TRBJ1-2	-	TRBD1	TGTGCCAGCAGGACAGGGTGGGTCAACTATGGCTACACCTTC	CASRTGWVNYGYTF
TRBV7-8	TRBJ2-1	-	TRBD2	TGTGCCAGCAGCCCTGGACTAGCGGGGGGGCCTACCTACAATGAGCAGTTCTTC	CASSPGLAGGPTYNEQFF
TRBV10-1	TRBJ1-5	-	-	TGCGCCAGCAGTGAGGTTGCAGGGCAGCCCCAGCATTTT	CASSEVAGQPQHF
TRBV7-2	TRBJ2-5	-	-	TGTGCCAGCAGCTTATATTTGTGGGGGCTGGGGGAGACCCAGTACTTC	CASSLYLWGLGETQYF
TRBV7-2	TRBJ2-1	-	TRBD2	TGTGCCAGCAGCCCACCCCGGGGGGGCCGCGGTGAGCAGTTCTTC	CASSPPRGGRGEQFF
TRBV19	TRBJ1-1	-	-	TGTGCCAGTAGTGTGGGGAGGGACACTGAAGCTTTCTTT	CASSVGRDTEAFF
TRBV24-1	TRBJ2-5	-	-	TGTGCCACCAGTGACCGACGGGATCAGAGGACCCAGTACTTC	CATSDRRDQRTQYF
TRBV7-3	TRBJ2-7	-	TRBD1	TGTGCCAGCAGCTCGGACAGGGACGACGAGCAGTACTTC	CASSSDRDDEQYF
TRBV7-2	TRBJ2-2	-	-	TGTGCCAGCAGCCCATATAAGGGGCCCGGGGAGCTGTTTTTT	CASSPYKGPGELFF
TRBV11-2	TRBJ1-2	-	TRBD1	TGTGCCAGCAGCTTGACAGGGAATGGCTACACCTTC	CASSLTGNGYTF
TRBV19	TRBJ2-7	-	TRBD2	TGTGCCAGTAGTATAACAACTAGCGGTGCCACCTACGAGCAGTACTTC	CASSITTSGATYEQYF
TRBV24-1	TRBJ2-3	-	TRBD2	TGTGCCACCAGAAACGCGGGGGACACAGATACGCAGTATTTT	CATRNAGDTDTQYF
TRBV20-1	TRBJ1-1	-	-	TGCAGTGCCCCAGGGAACACTGAAGCTTTCTTT	CSAPGNTEAFF
TRBV29-1	TRBJ2-3	-	-	TGCAGCGTTGAGGACTCCACAGATACGCAGTATTTT	CSVEDSTDTQYF
TRBV3-1/TRBV3-2	TRBJ2-2	-	-	TGTGCCAGCAGCCACCCTACTTGGTGGAACACCGGGGAGCTGTTTTTT	CASSHPTWWNTGELFF
TRBV7-3	TRBJ2-7	-	-	TGTGCCAGCAGCTTAACAGGGGGCTCCTACGAGCAGTACTTC	CASSLTGGSYEQYF
TRBV6-1	TRBJ2-1	many	TRBD2	TGTGCCAGCAGTGCGAGACTAGCGGGGAACTACAATGAGCAGTTCTTC	CASSARLAGNYNEQFF
TRBV2	TRBJ1-2	-	-	TGTGCCAGCAGTGCCACAGGATCCTATGGCTACACCTTC	CASSATGSYGYTF
TRBV11-2	TRBJ2-1	-	-	TGTGCCAGCAGCCTCCGTAGGGACACCTCCTACAATGAGCAGTTCTTC	CASSLRRDTSYNEQFF
TRBV19	TRBJ1-3	-	-	TGTGCCAGTAGTCCCGTCTCTGGAAACACCATATATTTT	CASSPVSGNTIYF
TRBV7-2	TRBJ1-2	few	-	TGTGCCAGCAGCTTAGGTCCTGCTAACTATGGCTACACCTTC	CASSLGPANYGYTF
TRBV12-3/TRBV12-4	TRBJ2-1	-	-	TGTGCCAGCAGTTCTTACGAGAGAAATGAGCAGTTCTTC	CASSSYERNEQFF
TRBV2	TRBJ2-6	-	-	TGTGCCAGCAGTCCAACAGGCTCTGGGGCCAACGTCCTGACTTTC	CASSPTGSGANVLTF
TRBV9	TRBJ2-3	-	-	TGTGCCAGCAGTCTACCCCCGGGTACCCCGGAGGATACGCAGTATTTT	CASSLPPGTPEDTQYF
TRBV6-5	TRBJ2-7	-	TRBD1	TGTGCCAGCAGTCGTTATGGGACAGGGGTTCGCGAGCAGTACTTC	CASSRYGTGVREQYF
TRBV27	TRBJ1-2	once	-	TGTGCCAGCAGTTTCCAGGGGAGTGGCTACACCTTC	CASSFQGSGYTF
TRBV18	TRBJ2-6	-	TRBD1	TGTGCCAGCTCACCAATGCCAGGGGGCGACTCTGGGGCCAACGTCCTGACTTTC	CASSPMPGGDSGANVLTF
TRBV27	TRBJ2-7	-	-	TGTGCCACCTCAAAGGGGGTATCGAACGAGCAGTACTTC	CATSKGVSNEQYF
TRBV12-3/TRBV12-4	TRBJ1-1	-	-	TGTGCCAGCAATATTGGCAACACTGAAGCTTTCTTT	CASNIGNTEAFF
TRBV2	TRBJ1-4	-	-	TGTGCCAGCAGTCGAGACAGAACTAATGAAAAACTGTTTTTT	CASSRDRTNEKLFF
TRBV19	TRBJ2-7	-	TRBD1	TGTGCCAGTAGTATCCAGACAGGGGGCACCTACGAGCAGTACTTC	CASSIQTGGTYEQYF
TRBV15	TRBJ1-4	-	-	TGTGCCACCAGCAGAGACGGAGGGACTAATGAAAAACTGTTTTTT	CATSRDGGTNEKLFF
TRBV28	TRBJ1-5	few	-	TGTGCCAGCACCCCAGGGCCGCGCGAGCCCCAGCATTTT	CASTPGPREPQHF
TRBV5-1	TRBJ2-5	-	TRBD2	TGCGCCAGCAGCTTGGCCGGGAGGGAGACCCAGTACTTC	CASSLAGRETQYF
TRBV7-2	TRBJ2-5	few	-	TGTGCCAGCAGCTTAAGGTGGGGGGATGGGGAGACCCAGTACTTC	CASSLRWGDGETQYF
TRBV11-2	TRBJ2-5	-	-	TGTGCCAGCAGCTTAGATCCGGGGTACCAAGAGACCCAGTACTTC	CASSLDPGYQETQYF